The 15 T cell receptor beta chains below come from one sample, sequenced in a study of blood T cells in healthy people across ages. It was with a sample-barcoded 5' primer and a J-beta primer mix that a second PCR of roughly 6 to 12 cycles was run. TCRdb independently ran MiXCR on the 5' RACE reads; one entry per CDR3 protein. This sample has over 1,200,000 distinct CDR3 sequences, with around 59% found just once. The sample comprised blood. These receptors all stem from a man aged 18 to 35 in good health.

This clonotype showed up just once. This chain links TRBV4-1 with TRBJ2-4; D is unresolved. TRBJ2-7 explains the end of the DNA better; the J call may be wrong. The germline gives CDR1 MGHRA, CDR2 YSYEKL. This CDR3 is built from 14 residues. DNA of the CDR3: TGCGCCAGCAGCCAAGCCGACCACTCCTACGAGCAGTACTTC. Protein product: CASSQADHSYEQYF.

This chain links TRBV6-2 or TRBV6-3 with TRBJ2-5, with D perhaps assigned TRBD1 or TRBD2 (6 bases each). The germline gives CDR1 MNHEY, CDR2 SVGEGT. V was pared by 9 bases and J by 5 bases, with 25 bases between. The CDR3 has 16 residues. CDR3 sequence reads: CASSPLGWGASETQYF. The CDR3 coding sequence is TGTGCCAGTAGTCCTCTCGGGTGGGGGGCCTCGGAGACCCAGTACTTC.

The V and J genes are TRBV10-3 and TRBJ2-7, with 8 nucleotides matching TRBD1. V trimming: 8 bases; J trimming: 5 bases; junction bases outside the gene matches: 11. The CDR3 spans 14 residues. Germline V gene lookup returns CDR1 ENHRY and CDR2 SYGVKD. In nucleotides, the CDR3 is TGTGCCATCCAGTTCGACAGGGGCGGAAACGAGCAGTACTTC. This gives the protein CAIQFDRGGNEQYF.

This chain uses TRBV11-3 with TRBJ2-2; D not certain. V was trimmed by 1 base and J by 7 bases, leaving 13 bases between them. This CDR3 comprises 15 residues. Germline V gene lookup returns CDR1 SGHNT and CDR2 YENEEA. The CDR3 region has the DNA TGTGCCAGCAGCTTAGGACCGTCTTCGGGCGGGGAGCTGTTTTTT. Protein sequence: CASSLGPSSGGELFF.

This chain uses TRBV7-8 with TRBJ2-1, with D possibly TRBD1 on 7 matching bases. Trimming removed 5 bases from V and 4 bases from J, with 18 bases in between. The CDR3 is made up of 16 amino acids. Germline V CDR1 and CDR2: SGHVS, FQNEAQ. The CDR3 DNA is TGTGCCAGCAGCCCAGCCAGGGGGGCTGGTTACAATGAGCAGTTCTTC. Encoded protein: CASSPARGAGYNEQFF.

This chain connects TRBV29-1 to TRBJ2-7; D is tentatively TRBD1 or TRBD2 (5 bases each). This CDR3 has 13 amino acids. With 7 bases removed from V and 2 bases from J, the gap between germline ends came to 15 bases. The germline V gene encodes CDR1 SQVTM and CDR2 ANQGSEA. The CDR3, as DNA: TGCAGCGCACACGGGGACGGAGCCTACGAGCAGTACTTC. Translated: CSAHGDGAYEQYF.

The DNA of the CDR3 is TGCAGCGTTGAAAATCTCCTCAGGGGGTTAACTGAAGCTTTCTTT. Residues: CSVENLLRGLTEAFF. The chain carries TRBV29-1 and TRBJ1-1; 7 bases line up with TRBD1. CDR3 length: 15 amino acids. Per the germline V gene, CDR1 is SQVTM and CDR2 is ANQGSEA. Trimming cost V 2 bases and J 5 bases; bases outside gene matches: 11. Together with reference TRBV29-1 and TRBJ1-1, the CDR3 gives the full variable domain: SAVISQKPSRDICQRGTSLTIQCQVDSQVTMMFWYRQQPGQSLTLIATANQGSEATYESGFVIDKFPISRPNLTFSTLTVSNMSPEDSSIYLCSVENLLRGLTEAFFGQGTRLTVV.

The chain's CDR3 is CSARSGFEQYF. The CDR3 nucleotides read TGCAGTGCTAGGTCCGGGTTCGAGCAGTACTTC. The genes are TRBV20-1 and TRBJ2-5; no reliable D call. The DNA matches TRBJ2-7 better at its end, which makes the J call doubtful. The germline V gene has CDR1 DFQATT and CDR2 SNEGSKA (reference sequence). CDR3 length: 11 amino acids.

The rearrangement links TRBV7-6 to TRBJ2-7; tentative D call: TRBD2 (7 bases). Germline V gene data show CDR1 as SGHVS and CDR2 as FNYEAQ. The CDR3 contains 14 residues. The germline V and J ends were trimmed by 1 base and 10 bases, with 17 bases remaining between them. The CDR3 is CASSLEVSAGAQYF. In DNA, the CDR3 is TGTGCCAGCAGCTTAGAGGTCTCGGCGGGGGCCCAGTACTTC.

Note on this clonotype: One end of the junction fails to match germline, which may point to a read error. The chain links TRBV6-5 to TRBJ2-2, with 14 bases matching TRBD2. Germline V CDR1 and CDR2: MNHEY, SVGAGI. There are 16 residues in the CDR3. CDR3 nucleotide sequence: TGTGCCAGCGGTTACAGGGGACTAGCGGGAGAGGGGGAGCTGTTTTTT. Its translation is CASGYRGLAGEGELFF.

This chain links TRBV5-1 with TRBJ2-1; the D is unclear. Looked up from germline, CDR1 is SGHRS and CDR2 is YFSETQ. CDR3 length: 15 amino acids. V lost 0 bases and J 5 bases, leaving 12 bases between the germline ends. CDR3 amino acids: CASSLDYGVNNEQFF. The CDR3 DNA is TGCGCCAGCAGCTTGGATTACGGAGTCAACAATGAGCAGTTCTTC.

The J gene is TRBJ1-2, the V gene TRBV7-9, with 8 bases fitting TRBD1. This CDR3 has 16 amino acids. Germline CDR1 reads SEHNR; CDR2 reads FQNEAQ (reference sequence). V shed 5 bases, J shed 0 bases, and the junction held 8 bases outside the gene matches. The DNA of the CDR3 is TGTGCCAGCAGCATTGGCGGACAGGGTCCTAACTATGGCTACACCTTC. Translating gives CASSIGGQGPNYGYTF.

The table lists this clonotype with a few counts. The chain is built from TRBV10-3 and TRBJ2-7; D remains ambiguous. With 6 bases removed from V and 3 bases from J, the gap between germline ends came to 24 bases. The CDR3 runs to 17 residues. From germline, CDR1 is ENHRY and CDR2 SYGVKD. This CDR3 is CAISSDASTTIDYEQYF. CDR3 bases: TGTGCCATCAGCAGTGACGCCTCAACGACAATTGACTACGAGCAGTACTTC.

The CDR3 is CSAWSSGNTIYF. CDR3 sequence (DNA): TGCAGTGCTTGGAGTTCTGGAAACACCATATATTTT. This chain uses TRBV20-1 with TRBJ1-3; D unclear. The V gene's germline CDR1 is DFQATT and CDR2 SNEGSKA (reference sequence). The CDR3 has 12 residues. The V end was cut by 5 bases, the J end by 1 base, with 6 bases between.

The chain is built from TRBV20-1 and TRBJ1-1; 10 nucleotides agree with TRBD1. V dropped 5 bases and J dropped 6; count of bases not matched to a gene: 6. CDR3 size: 13 residues. Germline V CDR1 and CDR2: DFQATT, SNEGSKA (reference sequence). CDR3 loop: CSADRGLRAEAFF. As DNA, the CDR3 is TGCAGTGCTGACAGGGGGCTTAGGGCTGAAGCTTTCTTT.